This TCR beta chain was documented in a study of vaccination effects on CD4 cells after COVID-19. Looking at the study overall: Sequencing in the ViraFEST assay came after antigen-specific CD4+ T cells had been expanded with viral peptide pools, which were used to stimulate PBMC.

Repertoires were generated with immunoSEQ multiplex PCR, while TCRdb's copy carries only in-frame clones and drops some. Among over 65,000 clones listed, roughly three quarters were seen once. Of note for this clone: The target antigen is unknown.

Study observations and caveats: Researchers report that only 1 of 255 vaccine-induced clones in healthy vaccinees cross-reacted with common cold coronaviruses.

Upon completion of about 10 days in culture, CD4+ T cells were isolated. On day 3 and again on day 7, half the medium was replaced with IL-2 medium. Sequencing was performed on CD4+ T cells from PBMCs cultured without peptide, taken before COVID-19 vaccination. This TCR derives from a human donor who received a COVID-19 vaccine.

Here the CDR3 DNA reads TGTGCCACCGGGGCTAGCAATCAGCCCCAGCATTTT. Translating it yields CATGASNQPQHF. This chain links TRBV24-1 with TRBJ1-5; tentative D call: TRBD1 (5 bases). This CDR3 contains 12 residues. The V gene's germline CDR1 is KGHDR and CDR2 SFDVKD. With 9 bases removed from V and 0 bases from J, the gap between germline ends came to 5 bases.